The 18 T cell receptor beta chains in this list originate from one sample, sequenced in a study of blood T cell repertoires in COVID-19. Sequencing was performed with immunoSEQ multiplex PCR; in TCRdb, only in-frame clones are kept and a portion is missing. The table records 200,000 to 250,000 clones, approximately 90% of them present only once. The specimen was peripheral blood. These receptors were obtained from a man in his fifties or sixties with COVID-19, enrolled during active disease.

The chain is built from TRBV6-5 and TRBJ1-3; 9 bases map to TRBD1. The CDR3 is 14 residues long. CDR1 is MNHEY and CDR2 is SVGAGI in the germline V gene. Trimming took 7 bases from V and 2 from J; bases not matched to a gene: 3. DNA for the CDR3: TGTGCCAGCACCTGGACAGGGGCTGGAAACACCATATATTTT. This codes for CASTWTGAGNTIYF.

The CDR3 nucleotides read TGTGCCAGTAGTATTAACAGGGGTGAAACCTACGAGCAGTACTTC. This sequence encodes CASSINRGETYEQYF. The chain uses TRBV19 and TRBJ2-7; 7 bases align to TRBD1. The V gene's germline CDR1 is LNHDA and CDR2 SQIVND (reference sequence). Trimming took 3 bases from V and 2 from J; bases not matched to a gene: 7. The CDR3 length is 15 residues.

The chain couples TRBV6-6 to TRBJ2-3; 10 bases fit TRBD1. The CDR3 runs 17 residues. The germline V gene encodes CDR1 MNHNY and CDR2 SVGAGI (reference sequence). The V gene end was trimmed by 5 bases and the J gene end by 3 bases; junction bases not matched to a gene: 11. CDR3 DNA: TGTGCCAGCAGTCCGAACCTCCGGGACAGGGGAACAGATACGCAGTATTTT. This translates into CASSPNLRDRGTDTQYF.

The V call is TRBV7-9, the J call TRBJ2-2; 11 bases match TRBD1. V lost 8 bases to trimming and J lost 4 bases; unmatched junction nucleotides: 15. The CDR3 is 18 amino acids. Per germline, CDR1 SEHNR and CDR2 FQNEAQ (reference sequence). CDR3 coding DNA: TGTGCCAGCGAGTCCGGGACAGGGGGAAGAAGGGTCACCGGGGAGCTGTTTTTT. It yields the protein CASESGTGGRRVTGELFF.

The rearrangement uses TRBV25-1 and TRBJ1-3; 9 bases match TRBD1. The CDR3 is 15 amino acids. Per the germline V gene, CDR1 is MGHDK and CDR2 is SYGVNS. The trim removed 4 bases at V and 1 base at J, leaving 2 bases unmatched. The DNA of the CDR3 is TGTGCCAGCAGTGCCGGGACAGGGTCTGGAAACACCATATATTTT. Translation gives CASSAGTGSGNTIYF.

The J gene is TRBJ1-1, the V gene TRBV6-5; D call uncertain. Trimming left V 5 bases short and J 1 base short, with 8 bases between. The CDR3 consists of 13 residues. CDR1 MNHEY and CDR2 SVGAGI come from the germline V gene. CDR3 sequence (DNA): TGTGCCAGCAGTATACTAGAGAACACTGAAGCTTTCTTT. Encoded protein: CASSILENTEAFF.

The genes are TRBV6-5 and TRBJ2-5, with 8 bases matching TRBD1. The CDR3 length is 13 residues. The germline gives CDR1 MNHEY, CDR2 SVGAGI. J lost 4 bases, V lost 5 bases, and 3 bases had no gene match. The CDR3 sequence: CASSRGQGETQYF. In nucleotides, the CDR3 is TGTGCCAGCAGTCGCGGACAGGGAGAGACCCAGTACTTC.

The genes are TRBV15 and TRBJ2-3; 8 nucleotides align to TRBD2. The junction had 14 bases not matched to a gene; V was cut back by 6 bases and J by 6 bases. The CDR3 is 16 amino acids. Germline lookup yields CDR1 LNHNV and CDR2 YYDKDF (reference sequence). CDR3 nucleotides: TGTGCCACCAGGACCCGTGCGGGGGGCTGGGAGGATACGCAGTATTTT. It is translated as CATRTRAGGWEDTQYF.

The chain joins TRBV5-1 to TRBJ1-1, with TRBD1 as a possible D gene (5 bases). Deletions cut 4 bases from V and 0 bases from J, with 13 bases between. CDR1 and CDR2 (germline): SGHRS, YFSETQ. The CDR3 is made up of 15 amino acids. The CDR3 DNA sequence: TGCGCCAGCAGCGGGGGGAGGACCTTGAACACTGAAGCTTTCTTT. Translation gives CASSGGRTLNTEAFF.

The rearrangement joins TRBV28 to TRBJ1-3; TRBD1 agrees at 10 bases. V trimming: 5 bases; J trimming: 0 bases; junction bases outside the gene matches: 7. This CDR3 is 17 amino acids long. In germline, CDR1 is MDHEN, CDR2 SYDVKM. CDR3 nucleotides: TGTGCCAGCAGTCCCCCGGGACAGGGGAACTCTGGAAACACCATATATTTT. It codes for CASSPPGQGNSGNTIYF.

The V call is TRBV7-8, the J call TRBJ1-5; 8 bases agree with TRBD1. The length of the CDR3 is 16 residues. The V segment lost 5 bases and the J segment 5 bases; nucleotides outside the gene matches: 11. Germline CDR1 SGHVS, CDR2 FQNEAQ. In DNA form, the CDR3 reads TGTGCCAGCAGCGTAACAGGGGGAGTCATAGATCAGCCCCAGCATTTT. This codes for CASSVTGGVIDQPQHF.

The V call is TRBV25-1, the J call TRBJ2-1, with TRBD2 identical over 14 bases. The CDR3 has 15 residues. V trimming: 8 bases; J trimming: 0 bases; junction bases outside the gene matches: 0. The germline V gene has CDR1 MGHDK and CDR2 SYGVNS. The CDR3 spells CASGTSGSSYNEQFF. In DNA form, the CDR3 reads TGTGCCAGCGGGACTAGCGGGAGCTCCTACAATGAGCAGTTCTTC.

V usage is TRBV7-9 and J usage is TRBJ1-2, with 9 nucleotides matching TRBD1. Germline CDR1 reads SEHNR; CDR2 reads FQNEAQ (reference sequence). The ends lost 6 bases at V and 5 bases at J; junction bases unmatched: 7. The length of the CDR3 is 14 residues. The CDR3 spells CASSPGTGLYGYTF. The DNA for the CDR3 is TGTGCCAGCAGTCCCGGGACAGGGTTATATGGCTACACCTTC.

V usage is TRBV19 and J usage is TRBJ2-1, with D perhaps matching TRBD2 (5 bases). Trimming took off 3 bases at V and 6 bases at J, with 15 bases between the two ends. This CDR3 comprises 15 residues. Germline values: CDR1 LNHDA, CDR2 SQIVND (reference sequence). The CDR3, as DNA: TGTGCCAGTAGTATTTTTATTGGGGAGACCAATGAGCAGTTCTTC. This encodes CASSIFIGETNEQFF.

The rearrangement joins TRBV6-5 to TRBJ1-1; 8 positions agree with TRBD1. The CDR3 loop spans 15 amino acids. The J segment lost 1 base and the V segment lost 6 bases, leaving 7 bases of the junction unmatched. Germline CDR1 MNHEY, CDR2 SVGAGI. The CDR3 protein is CASRVTGGGNTEAFF. CDR3 coding DNA: TGTGCCAGCAGGGTTACAGGGGGAGGGAACACTGAAGCTTTCTTT.

The gene calls are TRBV2 and TRBJ2-2, with D unresolved. The V end was cut by 6 bases, the J end by 7 bases, with 9 bases between. Germline V gene sequence: CDR1 SNHLY, CDR2 FYNNEI. The CDR3 length is 12 residues. This chain's CDR3 is CASSVSSGELFF. The CDR3, as DNA: TGTGCCAGCAGCGTCTCGAGCGGGGAGCTGTTTTTT. Filled out from reference TRBV2 and TRBJ2-2, the complete variable domain reads EPEVTQTPSHQVTQMGQEVILRCVPISNHLYFYWYRQILGQKVEFLVSFYNNEISEKSEIFDDQFSVERPDGSNFTLKIRSTKLEDSAMYFCASSVSSGELFFGEGSRLTVL.

CDR3 in DNA: TGCGCCAGCAGCTTAGGACAGGGAATCCGCTACGAGCAGTACTTC. Translation gives CASSLGQGIRYEQYF. The genes are TRBV5-1 and TRBJ2-7, with 8 positions matching TRBD1. Germline-derived CDR1 and CDR2 are SGHRS and YFSETQ. Unmatched junction bases numbered 7, after V lost 2 bases and J lost 3 bases. This CDR3 region has 15 residues.

The V call is TRBV11-3, the J call TRBJ2-1; 9 nucleotides agree with TRBD1. CDR1 and CDR2 from the germline V gene are SGHNT and YENEEA. V was clipped by 3 bases and J by 9 bases; unmatched bases: 9. This CDR3 has 15 amino acids. The CDR3: CASSLDRGVYAEQFF. The CDR3, as DNA: TGTGCCAGCAGCTTGGACAGGGGAGTGTACGCTGAGCAGTTCTTC.